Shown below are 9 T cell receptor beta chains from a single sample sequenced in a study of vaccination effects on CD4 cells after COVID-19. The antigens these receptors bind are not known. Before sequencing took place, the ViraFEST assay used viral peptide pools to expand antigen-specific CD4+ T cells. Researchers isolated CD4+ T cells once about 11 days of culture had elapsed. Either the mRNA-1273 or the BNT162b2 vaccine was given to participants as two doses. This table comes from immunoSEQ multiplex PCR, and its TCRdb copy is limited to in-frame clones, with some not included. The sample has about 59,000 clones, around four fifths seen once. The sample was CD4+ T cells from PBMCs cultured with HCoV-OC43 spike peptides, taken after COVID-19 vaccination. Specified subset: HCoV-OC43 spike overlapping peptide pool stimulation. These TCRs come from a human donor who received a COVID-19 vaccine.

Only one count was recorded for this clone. The CDR3 DNA reads as TGTGCCAGCAGCGAAGGGACAGGGGGCGCCTATGGCTACACCTTC. The encoded protein is CASSEGTGGAYGYTF. The chain employs TRBV7-8 and TRBJ1-2, with TRBD1 matching over 12 bases. CDR1 and CDR2 from the germline V gene are SGHVS and FQNEAQ. This CDR3 comprises 15 residues. V was clipped by 5 bases and J by 4 bases; unmatched bases: 5.

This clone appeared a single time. CDR3: CASSFYPASGANVLTF. The CDR3 region has the DNA TGTGCCAGCAGCTTTTATCCGGCCTCTGGGGCCAACGTCCTGACTTTC. The chain links TRBV7-9 to TRBJ2-6; no definite D call. Per germline, CDR1 SEHNR and CDR2 FQNEAQ (reference sequence). This CDR3 spans 16 amino acids. The ends were cut back, 3 bases at V and 0 bases at J, with 9 bases in the middle. The full variable domain, with the rest looked up from reference TRBV7-9 and TRBJ2-6, is DTGVSQNPRHKITKRGQNVTFRCDPISEHNRLYWYRQTLGQGPEFLTYFQNEAQLEKSRLLSDRFSAERPKGSFSTLEIQRTEQGDSAMYLCASSFYPASGANVLTFGAGSRLTVL.

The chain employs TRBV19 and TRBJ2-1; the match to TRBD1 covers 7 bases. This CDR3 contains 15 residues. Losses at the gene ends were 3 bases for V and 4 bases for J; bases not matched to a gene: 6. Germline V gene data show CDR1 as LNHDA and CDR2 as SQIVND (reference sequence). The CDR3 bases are TGTGCCAGTAGTATCGACAGGGCACGATACAATGAGCAGTTCTTC. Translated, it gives CASSIDRARYNEQFF.

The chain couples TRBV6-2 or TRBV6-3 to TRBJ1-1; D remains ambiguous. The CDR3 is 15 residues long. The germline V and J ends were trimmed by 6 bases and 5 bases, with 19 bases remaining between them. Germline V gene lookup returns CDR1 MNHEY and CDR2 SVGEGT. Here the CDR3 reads CASSIGLLTGTEAFF. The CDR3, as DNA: TGTGCCAGCAGCATCGGGCTCCTCACGGGAACTGAAGCTTTCTTT.

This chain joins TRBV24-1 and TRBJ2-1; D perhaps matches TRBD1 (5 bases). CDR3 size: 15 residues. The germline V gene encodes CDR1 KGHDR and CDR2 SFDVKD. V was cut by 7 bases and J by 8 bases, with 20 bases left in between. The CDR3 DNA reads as TGTGCCACCAGCCCCGGATGGGGCTACGGCGATGAGCAGTTCTTC. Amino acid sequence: CATSPGWGYGDEQFF.

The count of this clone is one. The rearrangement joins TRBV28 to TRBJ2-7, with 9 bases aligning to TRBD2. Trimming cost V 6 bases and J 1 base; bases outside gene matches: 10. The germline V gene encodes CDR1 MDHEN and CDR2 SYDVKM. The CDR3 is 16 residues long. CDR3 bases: TGTGCCAGCAGCCCCGGGGTAGCGGGGGTGTCCTACGAGCAGTACGTC. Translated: CASSPGVAGVSYEQYV.

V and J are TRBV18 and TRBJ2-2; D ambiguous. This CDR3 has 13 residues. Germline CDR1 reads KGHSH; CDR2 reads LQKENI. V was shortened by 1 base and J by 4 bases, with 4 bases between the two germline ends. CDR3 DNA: TGTGCCAGCTCACCACAATCCACCGGGGAGCTGTTTTTT. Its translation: CASSPQSTGELFF.

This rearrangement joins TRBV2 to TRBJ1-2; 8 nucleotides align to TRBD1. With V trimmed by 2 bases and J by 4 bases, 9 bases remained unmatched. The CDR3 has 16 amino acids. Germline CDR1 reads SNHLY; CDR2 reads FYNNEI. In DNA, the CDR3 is TGTGCCAGCAGTGAATTCCAAGGACAGGGTGGCTATGGCTACACCTTC. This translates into CASSEFQGQGGYGYTF. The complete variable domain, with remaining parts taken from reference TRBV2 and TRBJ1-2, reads EPEVTQTPSHQVTQMGQEVILRCVPISNHLYFYWYRQILGQKVEFLVSFYNNEISEKSEIFDDQFSVERPDGSNFTLKIRSTKLEDSAMYFCASSEFQGQGGYGYTFGSGTRLTVV.

The CDR3 is CASRLTGGPNTEAFF. CDR3 nucleotide sequence: TGTGCCAGCAGATTGACAGGGGGGCCGAACACTGAAGCTTTCTTT. The V call is TRBV11-2, the J call TRBJ1-1, with 9 bases that match TRBD1. Germline V gene sequence: CDR1 SGHAT, CDR2 FQNNGV. The junction had 6 bases not matched to a gene; V was cut back by 6 bases and J by 1 base. The CDR3 length is 15 residues.